The 26 T cell receptor beta chains reported below all come from one sample, sequenced in a study of shared clonotypes between healthy human individuals. Naive CD8 isolation took CD45RO-negative cells positively selected for CCR7 and excluded terminally differentiated effector memory CD45RA+ cells. Profiling relied on immunoSEQ multiplex PCR, and the TCRdb table lists in-frame clones only, not all of them. The repertoire holds nearly 2 million clones, with approximately 94% as singletons. The sequencing input was naive CD8+ T cells sorted from blood. These TCRs come from a man in his late teens or twenties in good health.

The rearrangement uses TRBV27 and TRBJ2-1, with D uncertain. This CDR3 spans 12 amino acids. The germline gives CDR1 MNHEY, CDR2 SMNVEV (reference sequence). V lost 4 bases and J lost 14, with 15 bases in between. The CDR3 region is CASSSGGMPKFF. CDR3 in DNA: TGTGCCAGCAGTTCCGGCGGCATGCCCAAGTTCTTC.

V and J are TRBV18 and TRBJ2-5; D might be TRBD2 (6 bases). Germline V lookup: CDR1 KGHSH, CDR2 LQKENI. V was trimmed by 3 bases and J by 5 bases, leaving 16 bases between them. The CDR3 runs to 15 residues. CDR3 DNA sequence: TGTGCCAGCTCACCCACAGGAGGGGCCTTTGAGACCCAGTACTTC. Translating it yields CASSPTGGAFETQYF.

The rearrangement links TRBV5-1 to TRBJ2-7; no firm D call. This CDR3 spans 17 amino acids. Per the germline V gene, CDR1 is SGHRS and CDR2 is YFSETQ. The V end lost 0 bases, the J end lost 3 bases, and 19 bases lay between the germline ends. This CDR3 is CASSLGGSMGPHYEQYF. CDR3 bases: TGCGCCAGCAGCTTGGGGGGTTCAATGGGTCCTCACTACGAGCAGTACTTC. The full variable domain, completed using reference TRBV5-1 and TRBJ2-7, is KAGVTQTPRYLIKTRGQQVTLSCSPISGHRSVSWYQQTPGQGLQFLFEYFSETQRNKGNFPGRFSGRQFSNSRSEMNVSTLELGDSALYLCASSLGGSMGPHYEQYFGPGTRLTVT.

This chain uses TRBV5-1 with TRBJ1-1; D might be TRBD1 (6 bases). The V gene lost 5 bases and the J gene lost 1 base, with 12 bases spanning the gap. Germline-derived CDR1 and CDR2 are SGHRS and YFSETQ. The CDR3 has 14 amino acids. The CDR3 region has the DNA TGCGCCAGCAGGAACCACAGGGAGAACACTGAAGCTTTCTTT. Its protein is CASRNHRENTEAFF.

The chain has TRBV7-8 and TRBJ1-2; possibly TRBD1 for D (6 bases). The CDR3 is 16 amino acids. The germline V gene has CDR1 SGHVS and CDR2 FQNEAQ. The V end lost 0 bases, the J end lost 3 bases, and 14 bases lay between the germline ends. The CDR3 sequence: CASSLAGSGEDYGYTF. The CDR3 coding sequence is TGTGCCAGCAGCTTAGCGGGGTCAGGGGAGGACTATGGCTACACCTTC.

The V gene is TRBV7-2, the J gene TRBJ2-3; TRBD2 agrees at 8 bases. Unmatched junction bases numbered 4, after V lost 3 bases and J lost 2 bases. The CDR3 has 15 amino acids. Germline V CDR1 and CDR2: SGHTA, FQGNSA. CDR3 region: CASSFLAGFTDTQYF. CDR3 coding DNA: TGTGCCAGCAGCTTCTTAGCGGGATTCACAGATACGCAGTATTTT.

The chain carries TRBV6-6 and TRBJ2-1, with D hard to call. The CDR3 is made up of 15 amino acids. The V end was cut by 0 bases, the J end by 7 bases, with 13 bases between. Germline values: CDR1 MNHNY, CDR2 SVGAGI (reference sequence). CDR3 loop: CASSYSQLSLNEQFF. The CDR3 DNA follows: TGTGCCAGCAGTTACTCGCAGCTGTCTCTGAATGAGCAGTTCTTC.

The gene calls are TRBV7-2 and TRBJ2-7, with D perhaps TRBD1 (5 bases). The CDR3 contains 13 residues. The germline V and J ends were trimmed by 2 bases and 3 bases, with 8 bases remaining between them. Germline loops: CDR1 SGHTA, CDR2 FQGNSA. The CDR3 nucleotides are TGTGCCAGCAGCTTACAGGACAACTACGAGCAGTACTTC. Translated, it gives CASSLQDNYEQYF. Drawing the rest from reference TRBV7-2 and TRBJ2-7, the complete variable domain is GAGVSQSPSNKVTEKGKDVELRCDPISGHTALYWYRQSLGQGLEFLIYFQGNSAPDKSGLPSDRFSAERTGGSVSTLTIQRTQQEDSAVYLCASSLQDNYEQYFGPGTRLTVT.

The chain has TRBV6-5 and TRBJ2-7, with 12 bases identical to TRBD2. Germline V gene lookup returns CDR1 MNHEY and CDR2 SVGAGI. The CDR3 runs to 14 residues. Trimming removed 7 bases from V and 4 bases from J; junction bases left unmatched: 5. CDR3 region: CASTTSGRMYEQYF. The CDR3 DNA sequence: TGTGCCAGCACCACTAGCGGGAGGATGTACGAGCAGTACTTC.

The chain uses TRBV4-3 and TRBJ2-2; tentatively, D is TRBD2 (5 bases). V was cut by 0 bases and J by 5 bases, with 19 bases left in between. CDR3 length: 18 amino acids. CDR1 is LGHNA, CDR2 YSLEER, per germline. The CDR3 is CASSQDWTEGVGTGELFF. The DNA of the CDR3 is TGCGCCAGCAGCCAAGACTGGACTGAGGGAGTTGGTACCGGGGAGCTGTTTTTT.

The chain uses TRBV5-1 and TRBJ1-1; D is uncertain. The CDR3 consists of 13 residues. Trimming took off 2 bases at V and 8 bases at J, with 13 bases between the two ends. Germline CDR1 and CDR2: SGHRS and YFSETQ. The CDR3: CASSFGGTTEAFF. The CDR3 DNA reads as TGCGCCAGCAGCTTCGGCGGAACTACGGAAGCTTTCTTT.

The chain joins TRBV28 to TRBJ1-4; D ambiguous. The CDR3 has 15 amino acids. Deletions cut 10 bases from V and 8 bases from J, with 23 bases between. The germline V gene encodes CDR1 MDHEN and CDR2 SYDVKM. The CDR3 is CAISDPSYPQEKLFF. DNA of the CDR3: TGTGCCATATCTGACCCCTCGTACCCGCAAGAAAAACTGTTTTTT.

V gene TRBV7-9 combines with J gene TRBJ1-2; the D is unclear. This CDR3 has 13 residues. Trimming stripped 5 bases from V and 4 bases from J, with 11 bases between. Germline values: CDR1 SEHNR, CDR2 FQNEAQ (reference sequence). CDR3 region: CASSPGVGYGYTF. The CDR3 DNA reads TGTGCCAGCAGCCCTGGTGTGGGCTATGGCTACACCTTC.

Only one count was recorded for this clone. The chain has TRBV7-9 and TRBJ1-2; 7 bases line up with TRBD1. The germline gives CDR1 SEHNR, CDR2 FQNEAQ (reference sequence). V lost 1 base, J lost 2 bases, and 4 bases stayed unmatched. There are 15 residues in the CDR3. The CDR3, as DNA: TGTGCCAGCAGCTTAGGTTGGGACAGCAACTATGGCTACACCTTC. Translated, it gives CASSLGWDSNYGYTF.

As to this clone: The same CDR3 is also encoded by other DNA sequences in this sample. This chain links TRBV27 with TRBJ1-6, with D hard to call. The CDR3 is 12 residues long. Trimming cost V 5 bases and J 2 bases, with 1 base left between them. The germline V gene has CDR1 MNHEY and CDR2 SMNVEV (reference sequence). CDR3 sequence (DNA): TGTGCCAGCAGTACCTATAATTCACCCCTCCACTTT. This sequence encodes CASSTYNSPLHF.

Points on this clone: This CDR3 is also generated by other DNA sequences in the sample. The chain is built from TRBV19 and TRBJ2-7; D is perhaps TRBD2 (6 bases). Germline V CDR1 and CDR2: LNHDA, SQIVND (reference sequence). CDR3 length: 14 amino acids. V lost 5 bases to trimming and J lost 2 bases, with 13 bases between them. The DNA for the CDR3 is TGTGCCAGTAGTCCCGCCGGGGGAACCTACGAGCAGTACTTC. It specifies CASSPAGGTYEQYF.

CDR3 coding DNA: TGTGCCTGGAGTGTACTTTGGGGAATCGAGGGGGAAAAACTGTTTTTT. Translation: CAWSVLWGIEGEKLFF. This rearrangement joins TRBV30 to TRBJ1-4, with D possibly matching TRBD1 (5 bases). There are 16 residues in the CDR3. The germline gives CDR1 GTSNPN, CDR2 SVGIG (reference sequence). V was clipped by 0 bases and J by 8 bases, with 19 bases between them.

The chain is built from TRBV15 and TRBJ1-1; D is unclear. V dropped 0 bases and J dropped 2 bases, with 7 bases sitting between them. The CDR3 runs 14 residues. Looked up from germline, CDR1 is LNHNV and CDR2 is YYDKDF (reference sequence). CDR3 residues: CATSRDWENTEAFF. The CDR3 DNA is TGTGCCACCAGCAGAGATTGGGAAAACACTGAAGCTTTCTTT.

The chain joins TRBV9 to TRBJ2-1; either TRBD1 or TRBD2 may fit D (5 bases each). The V gene lost 3 bases and the J gene lost 7 bases, with 17 bases spanning the gap. Germline CDR1 reads SGDLS; CDR2 reads YYNGEE. This CDR3 region has 15 residues. Written as DNA, the CDR3 is TGTGCCAGCAGCGCTTCCGGGACCCCTTGGAATGAGCAGTTCTTC. Amino acid sequence: CASSASGTPWNEQFF.

The genes are TRBV4-1 and TRBJ2-5; a weak D match, TRBD1 (7 bases). Germline CDR1 is MGHRA and CDR2 is YSYEKL. The CDR3 consists of 15 residues. The germline V and J ends were trimmed by 6 bases and 5 bases, with 19 bases remaining between them. CDR3 amino acids: CASSRNRGSGETQYF. As DNA, the CDR3 is TGCGCCAGCAGTCGGAACAGGGGAAGCGGGGAGACCCAGTACTTC.

The chain employs TRBV28 and TRBJ2-3, with a weak D call TRBD1 (5 bases). V was pared by 7 bases and J by 2 bases, with 10 bases between. The length of the CDR3 is 13 residues. Germline V CDR1 and CDR2: MDHEN, SYDVKM. This chain's CDR3 is CASNSRVTDTQYF. CDR3 nucleotides: TGTGCCAGCAACTCCAGGGTCACAGATACGCAGTATTTT.

The chain carries TRBV28 and TRBJ1-5, with 7 bases lining up with TRBD1. V lost 6 bases, J lost 2 bases, and 13 bases stayed unmatched. This CDR3 is 17 amino acids long. Germline-derived CDR1 and CDR2 are MDHEN and SYDVKM. The chain's CDR3 is CASRPTPTGYGNQPQHF. The CDR3 DNA sequence: TGTGCCAGCAGACCGACGCCGACAGGGTATGGCAATCAGCCCCAGCATTTT.

V and J are TRBV10-3 and TRBJ2-1; no reliable D call. Trimming took off 0 bases at V and 1 base at J, with 4 bases between the two ends. CDR3 length equals 14 residues. Germline CDR1 and CDR2: ENHRY and SYGVKD. In nucleotides, the CDR3 is TGTGCCATCAGTGAGTCCCTTTCCTACAATGAGCAGTTCTTC. This gives the protein CAISESLSYNEQFF.

The chain recombines TRBV27 with TRBJ2-7; TRBD2 matches 7 bases. Germline V gene lookup returns CDR1 MNHEY and CDR2 SMNVEV (reference sequence). The CDR3 is made up of 16 amino acids. V trimming: 0 bases; J trimming: 4 bases; junction bases outside the gene matches: 9. The CDR3 coding sequence is TGTGCCAGCAGTTTATCGTTGGCGGGAGAAAGATACGAGCAGTACTTC. Translated: CASSLSLAGERYEQYF.

V and J are TRBV28 and TRBJ2-7, with TRBD2 matching over 7 bases. This CDR3 comprises 15 residues. Germline CDR1 is MDHEN and CDR2 is SYDVKM. With 4 bases clipped from V and 4 bases from J, the junction kept 10 bases outside the gene matches. The CDR3 sequence: CASSSLTSVPYEQYF. The CDR3 DNA reads TGTGCCAGCAGTTCCCTTACTAGCGTTCCTTACGAGCAGTACTTC.

The count of this clone is one. This chain connects TRBV7-9 to TRBJ2-7; 7 nucleotides align to TRBD2. The V and J ends lost 4 bases and 5 bases, in that order; junction bases with no gene match: 14. CDR3 length: 16 residues. Germline assignment: CDR1 SEHNR and CDR2 FQNEAQ (reference sequence). The CDR3 DNA follows: TGTGCCAGCAGCTCCCAAACGGGGGGAGATTCCCACGAGCAGTACTTC. Its protein is CASSSQTGGDSHEQYF. Full variable domain (outside the CDR3, taken from reference TRBV7-9 and TRBJ2-7): DTGVSQNPRHKITKRGQNVTFRCDPISEHNRLYWYRQTLGQGPEFLTYFQNEAQLEKSRLLSDRFSAERPKGSFSTLEIQRTEQGDSAMYLCASSSQTGGDSHEQYFGPGTRLTVT.